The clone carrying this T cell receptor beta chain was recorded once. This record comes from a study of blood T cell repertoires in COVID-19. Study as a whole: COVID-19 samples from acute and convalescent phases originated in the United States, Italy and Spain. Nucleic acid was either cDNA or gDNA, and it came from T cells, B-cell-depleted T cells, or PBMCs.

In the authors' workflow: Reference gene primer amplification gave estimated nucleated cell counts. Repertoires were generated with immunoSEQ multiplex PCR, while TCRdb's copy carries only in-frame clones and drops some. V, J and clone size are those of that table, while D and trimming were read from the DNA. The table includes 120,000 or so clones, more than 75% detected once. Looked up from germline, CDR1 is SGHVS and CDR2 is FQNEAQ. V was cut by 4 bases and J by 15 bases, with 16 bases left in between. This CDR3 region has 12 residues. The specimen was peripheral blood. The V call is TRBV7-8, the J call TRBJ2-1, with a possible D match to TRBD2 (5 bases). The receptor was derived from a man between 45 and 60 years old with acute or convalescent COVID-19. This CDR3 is CASSSKLEARFF. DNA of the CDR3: TGTGCCAGCAGCTCCAAACTAGAGGCTAGGTTCTTC. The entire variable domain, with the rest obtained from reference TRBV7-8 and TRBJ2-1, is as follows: GAGVSQSPRYKVAKRGQDVALRCDPISGHVSLFWYQQALGQGPEFLTYFQNEAQLDKSGLPSDRFFAERPEGSVSTLKIQRTQQEDSAVYLCASSSKLEARFFGPGTRLTVL.